This TCR beta chain was retrieved from a study of shared T cell receptors in the human thymus. The V gene end was trimmed by 4 bases and the J gene end by 5 bases; junction bases not matched to a gene: 6. The germline CDR1 and CDR2 sequences are LNHDA and SQIVND (reference sequence). This CDR3 spans 14 amino acids. This clone was found once. The repertoire was sequenced with immunoSEQ multiplex PCR; TCRdb's copy has only in-frame clones and lacks some. The data show fewer than 700,000 clones, approximately 90% seen once. Another study also made use of these data, one on human thymus T cells. Turning to that study: Among the donors, all were healthy Finnish infants having corrective surgery for congenital heart defects. Thymus tissue for the work was resected from patients undergoing corrective heart surgery. An apparent bias in V and J gene usage was seen in thymic and blood repertoires. What related research reported was that thymic repertoires overlapped highly among unrelated individuals.

The origin of this receptor is a boy in the first two years of life with a congenital heart defect. The chain couples TRBV19 to TRBJ2-7, with TRBD1 matching over 9 bases. The specimen sequenced was thymocytes. CDR3 DNA sequence: TGTGCCAGTAGTAGGTCGACAGGGGGGAACGAGCAGTACTTC. Encoded protein: CASSRSTGGNEQYF.